Detailed here is one T cell receptor beta chain. Its matching antigen is unknown. This sample was included in a study of T cell responses to AZD1222 COVID-19 vaccine. The study's findings and limits: Unmutated variant regions are reportedly targeted by nearly half of spike-specific TCRs. Seropositivity was recorded at baseline in only a handful of AZD1222 recipients. Researchers took repertoire samples only after the peak T cell response had come. Two AZD1222 administrations were followed by greater Spike-specific TCR breadth and depth.

V was trimmed by 0 bases and J by 12 bases, leaving 11 bases between them. The CDR3 is 11 residues long. Germline-derived CDR1 and CDR2 are DFQATT and SNEGSKA (reference sequence). Sequenced by immunoSEQ multiplex PCR; TCRdb stores in-frame clones only, minus some. The table lists 80,000 or so clones, around nine tenths of them singletons. The chain is built from TRBV20-1 and TRBJ1-1; D call uncertain. This sequence was found in an adult in good health. Sequenced material: peripheral blood, taken on day 0 of AZD1222 vaccination. CDR3 in amino acids: CSARDYNEPFF. CDR3 coding DNA: TGCAGTGCTAGAGATTATAACGAGCCTTTCTTT.